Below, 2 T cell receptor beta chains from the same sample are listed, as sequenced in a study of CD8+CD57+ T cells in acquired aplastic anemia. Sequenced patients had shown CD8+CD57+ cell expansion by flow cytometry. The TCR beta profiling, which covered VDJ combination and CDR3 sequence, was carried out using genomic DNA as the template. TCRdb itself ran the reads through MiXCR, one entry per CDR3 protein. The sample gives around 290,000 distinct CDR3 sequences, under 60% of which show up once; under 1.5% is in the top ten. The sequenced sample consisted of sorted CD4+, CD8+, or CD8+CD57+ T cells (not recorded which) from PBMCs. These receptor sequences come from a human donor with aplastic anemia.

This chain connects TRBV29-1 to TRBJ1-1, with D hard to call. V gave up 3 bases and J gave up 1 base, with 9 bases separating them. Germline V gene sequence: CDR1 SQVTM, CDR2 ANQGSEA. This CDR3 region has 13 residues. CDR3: CSVDPTANTEAFF. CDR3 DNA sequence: TGCAGCGTTGACCCGACGGCGAACACTGAAGCTTTCTTT.

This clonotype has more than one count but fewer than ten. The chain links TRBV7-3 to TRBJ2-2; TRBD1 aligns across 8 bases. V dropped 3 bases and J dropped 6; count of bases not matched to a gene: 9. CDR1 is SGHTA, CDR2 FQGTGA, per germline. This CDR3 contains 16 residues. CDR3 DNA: TGTGCCAGCAGCTTGACAGGGGCCCGCGGATCCGGGGAGCTGTTTTTT. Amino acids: CASSLTGARGSGELFF.